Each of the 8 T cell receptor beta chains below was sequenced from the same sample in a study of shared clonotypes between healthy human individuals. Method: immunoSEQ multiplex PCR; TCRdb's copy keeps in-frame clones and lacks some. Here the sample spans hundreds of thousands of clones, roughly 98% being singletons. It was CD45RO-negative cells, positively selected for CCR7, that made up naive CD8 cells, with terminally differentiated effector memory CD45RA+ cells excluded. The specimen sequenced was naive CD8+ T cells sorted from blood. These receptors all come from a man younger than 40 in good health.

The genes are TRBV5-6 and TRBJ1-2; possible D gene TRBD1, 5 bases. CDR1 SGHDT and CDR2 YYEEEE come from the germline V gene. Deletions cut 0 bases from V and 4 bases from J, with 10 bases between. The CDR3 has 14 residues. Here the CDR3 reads CASSLDGGTYGYTF. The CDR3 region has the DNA TGTGCCAGCAGCTTGGATGGGGGAACCTATGGCTACACCTTC.

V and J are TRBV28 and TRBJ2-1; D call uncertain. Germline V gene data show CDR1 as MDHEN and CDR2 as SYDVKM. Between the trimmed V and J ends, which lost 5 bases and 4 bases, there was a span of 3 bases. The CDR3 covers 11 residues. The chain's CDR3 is CASSAYNEQFF. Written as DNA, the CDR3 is TGTGCCAGCAGTGCTTACAATGAGCAGTTCTTC.

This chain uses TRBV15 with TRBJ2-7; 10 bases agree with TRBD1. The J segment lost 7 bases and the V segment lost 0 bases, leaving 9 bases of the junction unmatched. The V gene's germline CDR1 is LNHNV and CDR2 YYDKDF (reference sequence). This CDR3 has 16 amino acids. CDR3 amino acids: CATSRDWGTGAGEQYF. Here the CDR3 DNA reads TGTGCCACCAGCAGAGATTGGGGGACAGGGGCTGGAGAGCAGTACTTC. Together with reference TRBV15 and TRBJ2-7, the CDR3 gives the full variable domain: DAMVIQNPRYQVTQFGKPVTLSCSQTLNHNVMYWYQQKSSQAPKLLFHYYDKDFNNEADTPDNFQSRRPNTSFCFLDIRSPGLGDTAMYLCATSRDWGTGAGEQYFGPGTRLTVT.

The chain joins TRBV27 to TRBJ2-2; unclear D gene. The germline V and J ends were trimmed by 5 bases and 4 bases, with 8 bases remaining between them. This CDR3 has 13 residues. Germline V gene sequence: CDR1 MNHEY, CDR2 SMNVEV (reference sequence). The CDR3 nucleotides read TGTGCCAGCAGTAAATCAAGCACCGGGGAGCTGTTTTTT. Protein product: CASSKSSTGELFF.

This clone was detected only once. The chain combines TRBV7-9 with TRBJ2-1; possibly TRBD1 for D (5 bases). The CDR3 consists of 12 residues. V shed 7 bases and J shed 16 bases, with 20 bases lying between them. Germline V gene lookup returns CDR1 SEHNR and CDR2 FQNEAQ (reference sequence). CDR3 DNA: TGTGCCAGCACCCGTGGGTTAAGGGGTCATTTCTTC. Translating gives CASTRGLRGHFF.

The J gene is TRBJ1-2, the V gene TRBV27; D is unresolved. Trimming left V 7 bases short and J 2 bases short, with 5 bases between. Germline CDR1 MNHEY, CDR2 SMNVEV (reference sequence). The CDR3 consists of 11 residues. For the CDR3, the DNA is TGTGCCAGCAAGGTCAACTATGGCTACACCTTC. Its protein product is CASKVNYGYTF.

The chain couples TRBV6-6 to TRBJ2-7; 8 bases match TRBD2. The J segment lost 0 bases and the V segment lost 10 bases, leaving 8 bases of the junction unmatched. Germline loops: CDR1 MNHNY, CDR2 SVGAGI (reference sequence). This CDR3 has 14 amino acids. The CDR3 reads CATRGGDPSYEQYF. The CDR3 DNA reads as TGTGCCACCCGGGGGGGGGATCCCTCCTACGAGCAGTACTTC.

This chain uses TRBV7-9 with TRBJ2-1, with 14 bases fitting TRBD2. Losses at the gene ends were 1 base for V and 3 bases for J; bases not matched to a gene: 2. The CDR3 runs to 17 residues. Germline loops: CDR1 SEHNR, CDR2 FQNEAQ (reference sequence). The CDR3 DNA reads TGTGCCAGCAGCTTAGGGACTAGCGGGGGGTACTACAATGAGCAGTTCTTC. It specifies CASSLGTSGGYYNEQFF.